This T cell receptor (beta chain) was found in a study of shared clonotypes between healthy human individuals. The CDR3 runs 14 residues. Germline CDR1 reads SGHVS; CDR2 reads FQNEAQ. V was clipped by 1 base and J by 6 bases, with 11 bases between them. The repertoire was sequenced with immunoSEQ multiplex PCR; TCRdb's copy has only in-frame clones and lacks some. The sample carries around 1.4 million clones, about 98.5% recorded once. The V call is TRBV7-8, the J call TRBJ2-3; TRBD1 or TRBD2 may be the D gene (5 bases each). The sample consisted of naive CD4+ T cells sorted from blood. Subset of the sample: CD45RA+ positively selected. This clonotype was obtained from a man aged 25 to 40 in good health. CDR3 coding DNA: TGTGCCAGCAGCTTAGTTGGGGACGTGGATACGCAGTATTTT. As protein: CASSLVGDVDTQYF.